A single sample gave rise to the 9 T cell receptor beta chains below, sequenced in a study of control samples from healthy donors and cancer patients. The data were produced by immunoSEQ multiplex PCR, yet TCRdb's version contains in-frame clones alone and is incomplete. The sample shows around 130,000 clones, 85% to 95% of them seen only once. Sequenced sample: PBMCs. These TCRs come from a man aged 50 to 59 with head and neck cancer.

The rearrangement joins TRBV19 to TRBJ1-1; D is possibly TRBD1 (5 bases). This CDR3 is built from 15 residues. Looked up from germline, CDR1 is LNHDA and CDR2 is SQIVND (reference sequence). With 3 bases removed from V and 5 bases from J, the gap between germline ends came to 16 bases. This CDR3 reads CASSIVPGGGTEAFF. The CDR3 bases are TGTGCCAGTAGTATTGTCCCGGGGGGTGGAACTGAAGCTTTCTTT.

The rearrangement uses TRBV7-2 and TRBJ2-3; 10 positions match TRBD1. Germline CDR1 SGHTA, CDR2 FQGNSA. The CDR3 covers 16 residues. With 3 bases clipped from V and 1 base from J, the junction kept 4 bases outside the gene matches. DNA of the CDR3: TGTGCCAGCAGCTTCGGGACAGGGGTGGGCACAGATACGCAGTATTTT. Translation: CASSFGTGVGTDTQYF.

This chain connects TRBV25-1 to TRBJ2-1, with D perhaps matching TRBD1 (5 bases). Germline values: CDR1 MGHDK, CDR2 SYGVNS. V lost 4 bases, J lost 3 bases, and 13 bases lay in between. The CDR3 has 15 residues. The CDR3 protein is CASSGGANLYNEQFF. CDR3 DNA: TGTGCCAGCAGTGGGGGCGCTAACCTCTACAATGAGCAGTTCTTC.

This sequence joins TRBV10-3 and TRBJ2-3; 11 bases align to TRBD2. CDR1 ENHRY and CDR2 SYGVKD come from the germline V gene. Germline trimming cut 6 bases from V and 1 base from J; bases unmatched to any gene: 3. The CDR3 runs to 15 residues. CDR3 DNA: TGTGCCATCAGATCGGGACTAGCGGGCACAGATACGCAGTATTTT. Translated: CAIRSGLAGTDTQYF.

This chain uses TRBV6-2 or TRBV6-3 with TRBJ2-1; the D is unclear. The CDR3 extends over 14 amino acids. V lost 2 bases, J lost 0 bases, and 5 bases lay in between. Looked up from germline, CDR1 is MNHEY and CDR2 is SVGEGT. This chain's CDR3 is CASSYVSSYNEQFF. The CDR3 nucleotides are TGTGCCAGCAGTTACGTTAGCTCCTACAATGAGCAGTTCTTC.

A note on this clone: An end of the junction differs from the germline gene, which may be a read error. The genes are TRBV12-5 and TRBJ1-1, with D unclear. Germline lookup yields CDR1 LGHNT and CDR2 FRNRAP. The CDR3 has 11 amino acids. CDR3 bases: TGTGCTAGTGGTTTGAACACCGAAGCTTTCTTT. This gives the protein CASGLNTEAFF.

CDR3 loop: CASSIPGPLDFQYF. CDR3 nucleotides: TGTGCCAGCAGCATCCCCGGGCCCTTGGATTTTCAGTATTTT. The rearrangement joins TRBV5-6 to TRBJ2-3; D gene uncertain. Germline V gene data show CDR1 as SGHDT and CDR2 as YYEEEE. The length of the CDR3 is 14 residues. V was trimmed by 4 bases and J by 12 bases, leaving 21 bases between them.

J is TRBJ1-4 and V is TRBV14; the match to TRBD1 covers 7 bases. This CDR3 spans 15 amino acids. Germline V gene lookup returns CDR1 SGHDN and CDR2 FVKESK. V trimming: 4 bases; J trimming: 0 bases; junction bases outside the gene matches: 2. CDR3 in amino acids: CASSPGTATNEKLFF. The CDR3 DNA sequence: TGTGCCAGCAGCCCTGGGACAGCAACTAATGAAAAACTGTTTTTT.

The gene calls are TRBV6-2 or TRBV6-3 and TRBJ1-6, with D unresolved. Trimming removed 4 bases from V and 7 bases from J, with 5 bases in between. CDR1 MNHEY and CDR2 SVGEGT come from the germline V gene. CDR3 length equals 12 residues. The CDR3 is CASSFANSPLHF. CDR3 bases: TGTGCCAGCAGTTTCGCGAATTCACCCCTCCACTTT.